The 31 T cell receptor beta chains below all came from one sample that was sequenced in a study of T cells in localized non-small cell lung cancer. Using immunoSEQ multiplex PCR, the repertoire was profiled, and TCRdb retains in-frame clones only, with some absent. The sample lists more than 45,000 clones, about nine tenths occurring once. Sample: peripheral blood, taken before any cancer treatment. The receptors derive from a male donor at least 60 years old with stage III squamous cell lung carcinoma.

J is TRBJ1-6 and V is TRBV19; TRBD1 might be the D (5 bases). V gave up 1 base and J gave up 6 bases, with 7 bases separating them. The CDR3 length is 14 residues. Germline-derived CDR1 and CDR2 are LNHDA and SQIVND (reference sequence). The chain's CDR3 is CASSIGGVNSPLHF. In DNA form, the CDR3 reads TGTGCCAGTAGTATAGGAGGGGTTAATTCACCCCTCCACTTT.

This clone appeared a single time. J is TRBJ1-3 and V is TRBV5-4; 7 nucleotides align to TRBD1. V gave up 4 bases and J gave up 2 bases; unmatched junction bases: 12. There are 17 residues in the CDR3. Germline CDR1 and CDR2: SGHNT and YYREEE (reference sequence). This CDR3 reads CASSTSRDSTTGNTIYF. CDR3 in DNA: TGTGCCAGCAGCACAAGCCGGGACAGCACAACTGGAAACACCATATATTTT.

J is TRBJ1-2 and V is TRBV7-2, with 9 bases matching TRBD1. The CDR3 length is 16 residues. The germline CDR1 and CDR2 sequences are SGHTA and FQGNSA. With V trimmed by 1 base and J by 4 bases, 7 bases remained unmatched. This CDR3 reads CASSLGGTGSSYGYTF. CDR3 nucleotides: TGTGCCAGCAGCTTAGGAGGGACAGGGTCTAGCTATGGCTACACCTTC.

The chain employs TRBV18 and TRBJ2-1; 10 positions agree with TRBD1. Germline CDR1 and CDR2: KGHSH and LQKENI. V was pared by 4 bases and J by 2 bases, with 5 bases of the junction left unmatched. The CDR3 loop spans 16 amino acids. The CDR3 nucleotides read TGTGCCAGCTCACTACCGGACAGGGGGGCCTACAATGAGCAGTTCTTC. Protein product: CASSLPDRGAYNEQFF.

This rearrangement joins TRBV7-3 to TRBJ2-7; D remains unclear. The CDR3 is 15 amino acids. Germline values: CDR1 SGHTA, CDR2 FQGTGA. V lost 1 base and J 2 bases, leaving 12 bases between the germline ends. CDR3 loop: CASSLKDGSAYEQYF. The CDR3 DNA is TGTGCCAGCAGCTTAAAGGATGGTTCCGCCTACGAGCAGTACTTC.

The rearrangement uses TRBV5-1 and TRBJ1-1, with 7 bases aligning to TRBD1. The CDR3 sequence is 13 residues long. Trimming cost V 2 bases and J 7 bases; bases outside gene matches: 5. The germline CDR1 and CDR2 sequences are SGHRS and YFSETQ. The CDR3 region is CASSFGQAFEAFF. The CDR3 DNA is TGCGCCAGCAGCTTTGGACAGGCATTTGAAGCTTTCTTT.

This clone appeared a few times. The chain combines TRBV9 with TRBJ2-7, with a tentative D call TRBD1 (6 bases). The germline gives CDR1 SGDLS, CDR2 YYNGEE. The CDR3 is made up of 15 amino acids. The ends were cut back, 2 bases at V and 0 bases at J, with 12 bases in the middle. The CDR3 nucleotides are TGTGCCAGCAGCGTCGGGACACTGAGCTCCTACGAGCAGTACTTC. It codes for CASSVGTLSSYEQYF.

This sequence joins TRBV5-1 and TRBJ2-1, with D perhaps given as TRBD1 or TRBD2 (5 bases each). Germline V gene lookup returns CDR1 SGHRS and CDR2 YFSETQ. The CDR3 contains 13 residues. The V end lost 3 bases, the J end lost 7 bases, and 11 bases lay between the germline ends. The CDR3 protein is CASSWGWGNEQFF. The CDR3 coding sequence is TGCGCCAGCAGCTGGGGTTGGGGGAATGAGCAGTTCTTC.

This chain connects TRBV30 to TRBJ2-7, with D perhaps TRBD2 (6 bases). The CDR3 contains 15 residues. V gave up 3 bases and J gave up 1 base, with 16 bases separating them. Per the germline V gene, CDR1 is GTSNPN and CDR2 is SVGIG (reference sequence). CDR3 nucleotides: TGTGCCTGGAGGGGGATTCGGGGGAAATCCTACGAGCAGTACTTC. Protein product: CAWRGIRGKSYEQYF.

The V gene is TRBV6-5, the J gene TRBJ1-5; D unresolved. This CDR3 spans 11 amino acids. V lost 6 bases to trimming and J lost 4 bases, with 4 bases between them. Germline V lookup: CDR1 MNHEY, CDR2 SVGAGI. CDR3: CASSSNQPQHF. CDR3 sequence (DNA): TGTGCCAGCAGCAGTAATCAGCCCCAGCATTTT.

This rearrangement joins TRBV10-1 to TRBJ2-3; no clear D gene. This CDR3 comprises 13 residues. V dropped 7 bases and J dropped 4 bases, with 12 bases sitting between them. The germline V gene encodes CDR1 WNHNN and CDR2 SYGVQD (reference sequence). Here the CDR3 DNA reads TGCGCCAGCAATCATCCAGGAGCAGATACGCAGTATTTT. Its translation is CASNHPGADTQYF.

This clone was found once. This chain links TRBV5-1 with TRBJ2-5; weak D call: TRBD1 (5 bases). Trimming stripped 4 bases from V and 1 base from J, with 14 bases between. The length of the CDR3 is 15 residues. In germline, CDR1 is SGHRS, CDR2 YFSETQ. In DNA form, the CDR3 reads TGCGCCAGCAGCCCAACAGGAATGGCCCAAGAGACCCAGTACTTC. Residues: CASSPTGMAQETQYF.

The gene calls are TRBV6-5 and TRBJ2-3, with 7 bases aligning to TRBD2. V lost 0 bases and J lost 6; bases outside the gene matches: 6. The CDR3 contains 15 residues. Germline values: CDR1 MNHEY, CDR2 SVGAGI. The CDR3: CASSYSGGIADTQYF. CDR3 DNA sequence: TGTGCCAGCAGTTACTCGGGGGGGATTGCGGATACGCAGTATTTT.

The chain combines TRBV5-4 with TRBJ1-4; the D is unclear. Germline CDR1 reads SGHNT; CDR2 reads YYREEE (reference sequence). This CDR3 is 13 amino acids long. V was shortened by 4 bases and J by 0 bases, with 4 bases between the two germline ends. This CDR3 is CASSTATNEKLFF. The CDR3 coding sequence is TGTGCCAGCAGCACCGCAACTAATGAAAAACTGTTTTTT.

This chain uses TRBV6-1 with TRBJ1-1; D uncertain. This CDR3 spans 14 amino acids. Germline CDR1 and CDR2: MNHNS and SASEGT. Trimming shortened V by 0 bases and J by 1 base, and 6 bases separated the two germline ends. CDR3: CASSEARENTEAFF. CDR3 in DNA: TGTGCCAGCAGTGAAGCTAGGGAGAACACTGAAGCTTTCTTT.

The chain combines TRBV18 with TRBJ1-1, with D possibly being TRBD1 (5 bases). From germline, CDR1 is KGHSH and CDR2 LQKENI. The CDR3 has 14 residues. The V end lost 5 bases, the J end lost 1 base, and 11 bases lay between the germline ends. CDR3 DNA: TGTGCCAGCTCATCGGGACTCGCGAACACTGAAGCTTTCTTT. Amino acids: CASSSGLANTEAFF. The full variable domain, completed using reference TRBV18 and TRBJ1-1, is NAGVMQNPRHLVRRRGQEARLRCSPMKGHSHVYWYRQLPEEGLKFMVYLQKENIIDESGMPKERFSAEFPKEGPSILRIQQVVRGDSAAYFCASSSGLANTEAFFGQGTRLTVV.

This CDR3 is CASSSPLGTSGRYSTDTQYF. The CDR3 nucleotides are TGTGCCAGCAGCTCCCCTCTGGGGACTAGCGGGAGATATAGCACAGATACGCAGTATTTT. The gene calls are TRBV5-8 and TRBJ2-3, with TRBD2 identical over 14 bases. V shed 3 bases and J 0 bases; nucleotides not matched to a gene: 12. The CDR3 consists of 20 residues. Looked up from germline, CDR1 is SGHTS and CDR2 is YDEGEE.

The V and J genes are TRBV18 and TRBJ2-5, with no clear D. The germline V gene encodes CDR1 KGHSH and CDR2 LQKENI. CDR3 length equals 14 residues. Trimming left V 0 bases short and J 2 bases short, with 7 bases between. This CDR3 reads CASSPPEPQETQYF. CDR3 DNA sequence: TGTGCCAGCTCACCACCGGAGCCTCAAGAGACCCAGTACTTC.

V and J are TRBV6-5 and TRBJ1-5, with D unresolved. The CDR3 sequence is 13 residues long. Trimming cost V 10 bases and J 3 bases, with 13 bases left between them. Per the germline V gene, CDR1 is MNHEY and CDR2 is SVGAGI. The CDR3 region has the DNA TGTGCCACCCGCTGGGCAGACAATCAGCCCCAGCATTTT. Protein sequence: CATRWADNQPQHF.

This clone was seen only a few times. The CDR3 DNA follows: TGTGCTAGTGGTTTGGTAAGACAGCATAATTCACCCCTCCACTTT. Protein sequence: CASGLVRQHNSPLHF. This chain connects TRBV12-5 to TRBJ1-6, with D perhaps matching TRBD1 (5 bases). The CDR3 loop spans 15 amino acids. Trimming took off 0 bases at V and 5 bases at J, with 8 bases between the two ends. CDR1 and CDR2 from the germline V gene are LGHNT and FRNRAP.

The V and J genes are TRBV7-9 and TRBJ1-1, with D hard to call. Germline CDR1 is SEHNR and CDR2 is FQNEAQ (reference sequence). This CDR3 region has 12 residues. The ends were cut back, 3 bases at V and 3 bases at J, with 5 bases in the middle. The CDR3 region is CASSFGDTEAFF. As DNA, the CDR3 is TGTGCCAGCAGCTTTGGGGACACTGAAGCTTTCTTT.

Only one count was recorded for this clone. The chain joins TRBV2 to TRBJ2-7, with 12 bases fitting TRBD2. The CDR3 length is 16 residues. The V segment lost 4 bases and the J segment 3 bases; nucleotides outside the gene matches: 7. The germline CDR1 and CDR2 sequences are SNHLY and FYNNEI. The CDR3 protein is CASSGWTSGTDYEQYF. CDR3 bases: TGTGCCAGCAGTGGATGGACTAGCGGGACCGACTACGAGCAGTACTTC.

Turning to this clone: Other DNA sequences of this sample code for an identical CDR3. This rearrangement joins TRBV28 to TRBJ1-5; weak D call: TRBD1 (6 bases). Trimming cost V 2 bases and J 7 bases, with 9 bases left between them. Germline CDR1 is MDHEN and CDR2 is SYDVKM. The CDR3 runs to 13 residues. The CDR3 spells CASSLPGDQPQHF. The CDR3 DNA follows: TGTGCCAGCAGTTTACCAGGGGACCAGCCCCAGCATTTT.

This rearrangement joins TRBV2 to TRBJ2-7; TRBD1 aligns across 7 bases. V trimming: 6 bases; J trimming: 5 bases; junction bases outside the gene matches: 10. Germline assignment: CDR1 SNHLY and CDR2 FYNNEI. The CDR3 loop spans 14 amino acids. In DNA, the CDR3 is TGTGCCAGCAGGCCGGGACAGTACTTCGACGAGCAGTACTTC. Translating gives CASRPGQYFDEQYF.

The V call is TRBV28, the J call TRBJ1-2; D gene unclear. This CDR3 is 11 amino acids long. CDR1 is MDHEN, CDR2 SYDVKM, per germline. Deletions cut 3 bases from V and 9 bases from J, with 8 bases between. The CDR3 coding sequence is TGTGCCAGCAGTTTGGTTGGTAGCTACACCTTC. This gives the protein CASSLVGSYTF.

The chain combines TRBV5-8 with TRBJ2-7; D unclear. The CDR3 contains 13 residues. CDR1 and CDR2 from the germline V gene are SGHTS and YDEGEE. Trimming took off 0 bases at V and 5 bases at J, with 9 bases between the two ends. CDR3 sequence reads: CASSLARRDEQYF. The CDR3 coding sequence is TGTGCCAGCAGCTTGGCCAGACGGGACGAGCAGTACTTC.

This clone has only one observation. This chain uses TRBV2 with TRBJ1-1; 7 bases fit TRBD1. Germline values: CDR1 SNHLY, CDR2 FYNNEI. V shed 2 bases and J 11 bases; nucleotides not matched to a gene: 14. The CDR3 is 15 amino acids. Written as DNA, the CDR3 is TGTGCCAGCAGTGAAAATTTGTTGAAGGGGGCATGGGCTTTCTTT. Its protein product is CASSENLLKGAWAFF.

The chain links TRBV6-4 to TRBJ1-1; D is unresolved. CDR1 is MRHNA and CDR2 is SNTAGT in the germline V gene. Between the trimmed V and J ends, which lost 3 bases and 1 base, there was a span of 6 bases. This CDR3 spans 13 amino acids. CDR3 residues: CASSEQKNTEAFF. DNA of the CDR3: TGTGCCAGCAGTGAGCAGAAGAACACTGAAGCTTTCTTT.

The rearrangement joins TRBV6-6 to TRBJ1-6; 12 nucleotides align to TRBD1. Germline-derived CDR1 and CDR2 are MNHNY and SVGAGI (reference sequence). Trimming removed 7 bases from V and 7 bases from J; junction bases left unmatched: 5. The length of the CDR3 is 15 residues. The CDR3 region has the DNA TGTGCCAGCAACCCGGGACAGGGGGCAAATTCACCCCTCCACTTT. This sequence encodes CASNPGQGANSPLHF.

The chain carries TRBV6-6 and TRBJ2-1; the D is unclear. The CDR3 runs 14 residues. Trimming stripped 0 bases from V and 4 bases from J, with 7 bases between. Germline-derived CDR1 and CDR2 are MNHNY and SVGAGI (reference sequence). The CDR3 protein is CASSYSGSYNEQFF. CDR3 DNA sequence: TGTGCCAGCAGTTACTCGGGAAGTTACAATGAGCAGTTCTTC.

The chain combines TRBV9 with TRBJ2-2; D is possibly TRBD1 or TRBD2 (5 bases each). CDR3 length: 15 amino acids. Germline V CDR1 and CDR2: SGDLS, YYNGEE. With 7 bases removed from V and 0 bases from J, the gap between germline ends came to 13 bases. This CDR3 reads CASGLGGSNTGELFF. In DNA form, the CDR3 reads TGTGCCAGCGGCCTTGGGGGTTCGAACACCGGGGAGCTGTTTTTT.